This note documents a single TCR beta chain sequence. This sample stems from a study of control samples from healthy donors and cancer patients. Method: immunoSEQ multiplex PCR; TCRdb's copy keeps in-frame clones and lacks some. The sample contains about 58,000 clones, approximately 87% of which appear only once. The length of the CDR3 is 18 residues. CDR1 is SGHVS and CDR2 is FQNEAQ in the germline V gene. V was clipped by 1 base and J by 2 bases; unmatched bases: 8. This sequence joins TRBV7-8 and TRBJ2-6; 7 bases line up with TRBD2. The sequence was obtained from a woman aged 55-70 years with lung cancer. The specimen sequenced was PBMCs. For the CDR3, the DNA is TGTGCCAGCAGCTTAGGATTGGCGGGGGAGGCTGGGGCCAACGTCCTGACTTTC. Its protein product is CASSLGLAGEAGANVLTF.